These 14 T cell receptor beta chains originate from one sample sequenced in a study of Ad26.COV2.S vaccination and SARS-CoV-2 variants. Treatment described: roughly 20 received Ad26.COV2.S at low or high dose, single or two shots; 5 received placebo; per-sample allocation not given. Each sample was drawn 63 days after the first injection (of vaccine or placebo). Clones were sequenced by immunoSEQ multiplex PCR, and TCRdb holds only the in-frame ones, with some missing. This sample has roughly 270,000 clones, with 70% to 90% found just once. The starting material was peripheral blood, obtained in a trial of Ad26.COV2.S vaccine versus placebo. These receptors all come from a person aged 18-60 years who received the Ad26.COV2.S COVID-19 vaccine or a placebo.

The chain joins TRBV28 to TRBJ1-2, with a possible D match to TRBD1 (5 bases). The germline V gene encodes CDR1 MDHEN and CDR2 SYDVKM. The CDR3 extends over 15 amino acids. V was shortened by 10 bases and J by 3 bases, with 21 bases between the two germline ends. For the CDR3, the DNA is TGTGCCACCACATCCCCACGGGGAGGGGACTATGGCTACACCTTC. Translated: CATTSPRGGDYGYTF.

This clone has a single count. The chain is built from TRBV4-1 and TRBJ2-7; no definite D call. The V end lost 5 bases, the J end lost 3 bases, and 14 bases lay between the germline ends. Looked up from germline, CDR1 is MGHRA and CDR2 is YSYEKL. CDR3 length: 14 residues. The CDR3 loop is CASSVGSSGYEQYF. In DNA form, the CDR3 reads TGCGCCAGCAGCGTGGGTAGTTCGGGCTACGAGCAGTACTTC.

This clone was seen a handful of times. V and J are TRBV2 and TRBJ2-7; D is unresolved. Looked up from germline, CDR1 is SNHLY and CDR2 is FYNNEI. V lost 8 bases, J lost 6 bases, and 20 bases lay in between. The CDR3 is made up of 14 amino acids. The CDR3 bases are TGTGCCAGCCTTAGTGTAGCCTCATTTCCCGAGCAGTACTTC. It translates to CASLSVASFPEQYF.

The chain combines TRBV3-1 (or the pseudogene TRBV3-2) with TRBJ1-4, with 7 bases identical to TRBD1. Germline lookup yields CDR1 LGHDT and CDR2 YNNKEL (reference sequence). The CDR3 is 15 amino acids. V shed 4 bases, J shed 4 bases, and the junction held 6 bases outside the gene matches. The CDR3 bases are TGTGCCAGCAGCCTGGGACAGCAAAGTAATGAAAAACTGTTTTTT. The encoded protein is CASSLGQQSNEKLFF.

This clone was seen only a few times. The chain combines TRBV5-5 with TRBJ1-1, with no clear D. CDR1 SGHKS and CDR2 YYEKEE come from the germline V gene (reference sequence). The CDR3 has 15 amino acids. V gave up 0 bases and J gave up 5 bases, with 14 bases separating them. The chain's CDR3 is CASSLDPGFVTEAFF. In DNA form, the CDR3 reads TGTGCCAGCAGCTTGGATCCGGGGTTCGTGACTGAAGCTTTCTTT.

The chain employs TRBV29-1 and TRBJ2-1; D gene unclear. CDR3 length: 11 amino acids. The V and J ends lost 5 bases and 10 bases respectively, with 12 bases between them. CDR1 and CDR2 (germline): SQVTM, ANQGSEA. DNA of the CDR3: TGCAGCGTTAGTGTCACTATAGAGCAGTTCTTC. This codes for CSVSVTIEQFF.

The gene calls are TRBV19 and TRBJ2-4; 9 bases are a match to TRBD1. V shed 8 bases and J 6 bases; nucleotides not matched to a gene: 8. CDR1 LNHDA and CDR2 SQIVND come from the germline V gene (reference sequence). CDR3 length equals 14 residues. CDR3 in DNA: TGTGCCAGTTCCCCCGTGGGACAGGGAAACATTCAGTACTTC. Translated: CASSPVGQGNIQYF.

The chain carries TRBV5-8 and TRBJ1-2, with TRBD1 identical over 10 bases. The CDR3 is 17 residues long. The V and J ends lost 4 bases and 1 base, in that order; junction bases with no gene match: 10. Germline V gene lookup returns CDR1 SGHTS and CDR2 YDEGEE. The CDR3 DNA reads TGTGCCAGCAGCCAAGACAGGGGGCTCCGACATAACTATGGCTACACCTTC. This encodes CASSQDRGLRHNYGYTF.

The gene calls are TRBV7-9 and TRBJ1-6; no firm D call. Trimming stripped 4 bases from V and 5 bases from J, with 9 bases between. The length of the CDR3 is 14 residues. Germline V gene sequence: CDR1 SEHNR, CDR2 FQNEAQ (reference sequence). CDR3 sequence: CASSSRHHNSPLHF. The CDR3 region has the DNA TGTGCCAGCAGCTCTCGACACCATAATTCACCCCTCCACTTT.

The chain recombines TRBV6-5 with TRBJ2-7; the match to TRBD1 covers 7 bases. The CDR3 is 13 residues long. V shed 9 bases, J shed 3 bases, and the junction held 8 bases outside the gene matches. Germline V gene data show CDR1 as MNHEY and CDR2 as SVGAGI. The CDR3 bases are TGTGCCAGTCTCGGGACAGATAACTACGAGCAGTACTTC. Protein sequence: CASLGTDNYEQYF.

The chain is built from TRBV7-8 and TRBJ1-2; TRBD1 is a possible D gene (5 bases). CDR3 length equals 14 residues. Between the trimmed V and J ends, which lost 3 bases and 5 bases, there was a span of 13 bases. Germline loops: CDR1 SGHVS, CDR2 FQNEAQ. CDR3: CASSLGVTTYGYTF. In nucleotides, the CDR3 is TGTGCCAGCAGCTTGGGGGTGACTACTTATGGCTACACCTTC.

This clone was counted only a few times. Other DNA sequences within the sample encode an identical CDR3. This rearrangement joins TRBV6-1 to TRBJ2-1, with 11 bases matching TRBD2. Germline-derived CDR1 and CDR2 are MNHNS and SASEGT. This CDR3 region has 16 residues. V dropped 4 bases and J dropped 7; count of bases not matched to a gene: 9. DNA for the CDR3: TGTGCCAGCAGTGGTTTAGCGGGAGGGCCAGGGAATGAGCAGTTCTTC. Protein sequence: CASSGLAGGPGNEQFF.

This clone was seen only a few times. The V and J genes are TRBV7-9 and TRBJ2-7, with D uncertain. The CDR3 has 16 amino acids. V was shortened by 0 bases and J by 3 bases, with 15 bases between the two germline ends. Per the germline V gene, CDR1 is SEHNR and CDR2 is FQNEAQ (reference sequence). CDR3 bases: TGTGCCAGCAGCTTAGCGCCGGTCCGGGCGAACTACGAGCAGTACTTC. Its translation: CASSLAPVRANYEQYF.

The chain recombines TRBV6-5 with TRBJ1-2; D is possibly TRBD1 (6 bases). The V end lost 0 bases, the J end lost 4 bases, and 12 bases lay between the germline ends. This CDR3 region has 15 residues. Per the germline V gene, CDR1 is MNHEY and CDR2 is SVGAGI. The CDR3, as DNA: TGTGCCAGCAGTTACTCGATACAGGGAGGCTATGGCTACACCTTC. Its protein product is CASSYSIQGGYGYTF.